Listed here are 27 T cell receptor beta chains from one sample, sequenced in a study of T-cell reconstitution after alpha-beta-depleted transplantation in children. Unique molecular identifiers featured in how the TCRbeta library was prepared. TCRdb itself ran the PCR reads through MiXCR, one entry per CDR3 protein. The sample has some 220,000 distinct CDR3 sequences, approximately 11% seen once. The sample here was PBMCs, taken before TCRalphabeta/CD19-depleted stem cell transplant. These receptors were collected from a child in the first two years of life with acute myeloid leukemia, due to receive a stem cell transplant.

This clonotype was seen at least ten times. The gene calls are TRBV27 and TRBJ2-2, with D possibly matching TRBD1 (5 bases). This CDR3 is built from 14 residues. The V end lost 6 bases, the J end lost 4 bases, and 12 bases lay between the germline ends. Looked up from germline, CDR1 is MNHEY and CDR2 is SMNVEV (reference sequence). The DNA for the CDR3 is TGTGCCAGCAGAACTGACAGATTCACCGGGGAGCTGTTTTTT. Its protein product is CASRTDRFTGELFF.

In its sample, this clonotype was seen many times. The chain carries TRBV7-3 and TRBJ2-3; 12 nucleotides line up with TRBD2. Germline V gene data show CDR1 as SGHTA and CDR2 as FQGTGA. This CDR3 comprises 16 residues. After removal of 5 bases from V and 2 bases from J, the junction contained 5 bases not matched to a gene. CDR3 residues: CASSRGLAGTTDTQYF. The CDR3 region has the DNA TGTGCCAGCAGCCGTGGACTAGCGGGGACCACAGATACGCAGTATTTT.

This clonotype was counted at least ten times. The chain carries TRBV27 and TRBJ1-6; D is perhaps TRBD1 (5 bases). The germline gives CDR1 MNHEY, CDR2 SMNVEV (reference sequence). The germline V and J ends were trimmed by 5 bases and 4 bases, with 9 bases remaining between them. CDR3 length: 14 residues. The CDR3 loop is CASSKGQYNSPLHF. The CDR3 nucleotides read TGTGCCAGCAGTAAGGGGCAGTATAATTCACCCCTCCACTTT.

This clonotype was seen repeatedly, ten times or more. This chain uses TRBV20-1 with TRBJ2-1; 9 bases map to TRBD2. The J segment lost 9 bases and the V segment lost 5 bases, leaving 8 bases of the junction unmatched. The CDR3 covers 13 residues. Per germline, CDR1 DFQATT and CDR2 SNEGSKA (reference sequence). The CDR3 nucleotides are TGCAGTGCTCCAAATCTAGCGGGATCTGAGCAGTTCTTC. Translated, it gives CSAPNLAGSEQFF.

At least ten counts were recorded for this clonotype. The chain has TRBV20-1 and TRBJ2-3, with D tentatively TRBD2 (6 bases). Germline-derived CDR1 and CDR2 are DFQATT and SNEGSKA (reference sequence). Trimming cost V 6 bases and J 7 bases, with 14 bases left between them. CDR3 size: 12 residues. CDR3 loop: CSARLGAHTQYF. CDR3 DNA sequence: TGCAGTGCCCGACTAGGGGCTCATACGCAGTATTTT.

This clonotype has a count of ten or more. This sequence joins TRBV12-3 or TRBV12-4 and TRBJ1-1, with 7 bases that match TRBD1. The V and J ends lost 11 bases and 5 bases, in that order; junction bases with no gene match: 11. The CDR3 runs to 13 residues. The CDR3 region is CAGGEGARTEAFF. For the CDR3, the DNA is TGTGCCGGAGGGGAGGGGGCCAGAACTGAAGCTTTCTTT.

The table lists this clonotype with many counts. The chain combines TRBV20-1 with TRBJ2-1; 7 bases match TRBD2. The CDR3 covers 17 residues. CDR1 DFQATT and CDR2 SNEGSKA come from the germline V gene (reference sequence). The ends lost 3 bases at V and 8 bases at J; junction bases unmatched: 19. In DNA form, the CDR3 reads TGCAGTGCTAGGCTAGGTATTTGGGGGAGGGCCGGAGATGAGCAGTTCTTC. This encodes CSARLGIWGRAGDEQFF.

The table lists this clonotype with many counts. The rearrangement links TRBV20-1 to TRBJ2-7; no firm D call. Per the germline V gene, CDR1 is DFQATT and CDR2 is SNEGSKA (reference sequence). Trimming stripped 0 bases from V and 5 bases from J, with 5 bases between. The CDR3 has 11 residues. CDR3 sequence reads: CSARDKDEQYF. DNA of the CDR3: TGCAGTGCTAGAGATAAGGACGAGCAGTACTTC.

This clonotype was recorded many times. This chain connects TRBV19 to TRBJ2-1; 8 positions agree with TRBD2. Germline V gene sequence: CDR1 LNHDA, CDR2 SQIVND (reference sequence). The CDR3 totals 17 residues. Trimming removed 1 base from V and 0 bases from J; junction bases left unmatched: 5. CDR3 nucleotides: TGTGCCAGTAGTATAGTCGACAGCGGGAGCTCCTACAATGAGCAGTTCTTC. It encodes CASSIVDSGSSYNEQFF.

This clonotype has only a few counts. J is TRBJ2-1 and V is TRBV25-1; 16 bases line up with TRBD2. This CDR3 is 16 amino acids long. Unmatched junction bases numbered 12, after V lost 9 bases and J lost 10 bases. From germline, CDR1 is MGHDK and CDR2 SYGVNS. The CDR3 DNA is TGTGCCAGTCTAGGGACTAGCGGGGGGGTAGGTGAGGAGCAGTTCTTC. Its protein is CASLGTSGGVGEEQFF.

This clonotype was seen at least ten times. The chain uses TRBV5-1 and TRBJ2-7, with a possible D match to TRBD1 (5 bases). V lost 6 bases, J lost 6 bases, and 16 bases lay in between. This CDR3 is 13 amino acids long. Germline assignment: CDR1 SGHRS and CDR2 YFSETQ. The CDR3 protein is CASTMSGPGEQYF. In DNA form, the CDR3 reads TGCGCCAGCACCATGTCAGGGCCCGGCGAGCAGTACTTC. Complete variable domain (other parts from reference TRBV5-1 and TRBJ2-7): KAGVTQTPRYLIKTRGQQVTLSCSPISGHRSVSWYQQTPGQGLQFLFEYFSETQRNKGNFPGRFSGRQFSNSRSEMNVSTLELGDSALYLCASTMSGPGEQYFGPGTRLTVT.

This clonotype was seen just once. A much larger clone differs from this one at a single base, so this may be a read error. The gene calls are TRBV6-1 and TRBJ2-7; possibly TRBD1 or TRBD2 for D (5 bases each). Germline lookup yields CDR1 MNHNS and CDR2 SASEGT. There are 14 residues in the CDR3. The CDR3 region is CASTPRGGTYGQYF. The CDR3 DNA is TGTGCCAGCACCCCCCGTGGGGGAACCTACGGGCAGTACTTC.

This clonotype has just a few counts. This chain connects TRBV30 to TRBJ1-4; 7 nucleotides agree with TRBD1. V was pared by 4 bases and J by 8 bases, with 4 bases of the junction left unmatched. Germline V lookup: CDR1 GTSNPN, CDR2 SVGIG (reference sequence). The CDR3 extends over 12 amino acids. This CDR3 is CAWNRGREKLFF. DNA of the CDR3: TGTGCCTGGAACAGGGGTAGGGAAAAACTGTTTTTT.

This clonotype was seen just once. One junction end does not reproduce the germline sequence, and a read error may be involved. J is TRBJ2-1 and V is TRBV6-5; perhaps TRBD2 as D (6 bases). Germline V gene data show CDR1 as MNHEY and CDR2 as SVGAGI. CDR3 size: 15 residues. The CDR3 loop reads CASIYRGLLYNEQFF. The CDR3 nucleotides are TGTGCCAGCATTTACCGGGGACTCCTTTACAATGAGCAGTTCTTC.

V is TRBV5-1 and J is TRBJ1-2, with a possible D match to TRBD1 (6 bases). The CDR3 extends over 15 amino acids. V was shortened by 3 bases and J by 3 bases, with 15 bases between the two germline ends. Germline V gives CDR1 SGHRS, CDR2 YFSETQ. CDR3 nucleotide sequence: TGCGCCAGCAGCTCAGAATTGGCAGGGGACTATGGCTACACCTTC. Translating gives CASSSELAGDYGYTF.

This clonotype was seen more than once but under ten times. This chain uses TRBV27 with TRBJ2-7, with D possibly called TRBD1 or TRBD2 (6 bases each). CDR1 MNHEY and CDR2 SMNVEV come from the germline V gene (reference sequence). The CDR3 runs 14 residues. V shed 5 bases and J shed 4 bases, with 15 bases lying between them. This chain's CDR3 is CASSRRGEFYEQYF. The CDR3 nucleotides read TGTGCCAGCAGTCGAAGGGGGGAGTTTTACGAGCAGTACTTC.

Concerning this clonotype itself: A much larger clone differs by one base, so this may be a read error. The CDR3 coding sequence is TGTACCAGCGCCCCTTACGGGGGGCCGACAGATACGCAGTATTTT. This gives the protein CTSAPYGGPTDTQYF. The genes are TRBV6-1 and TRBJ2-3, with D tentatively TRBD2 (7 bases). The CDR3 is made up of 15 amino acids. Germline V gene data show CDR1 as MNHNS and CDR2 as SASEGT.

This clonotype appeared a single time. A much larger clone sits a single nucleotide away, making a read error possible. This CDR3 reads CVSSVIELNTEAFF. DNA for the CDR3: TGTGTCAGCAGTGTAATCGAATTGAACACTGAAGCTTTCTTT. The gene calls are TRBV2 and TRBJ1-1; D gene ambiguous. The CDR3 runs 14 residues. The V gene's germline CDR1 is SNHLY and CDR2 FYNNEI.

With regard to this clonotype: A much larger clonotype is one base distant, so this may be a read error. The V gene is TRBV7-8, the J gene TRBJ1-5; 7 positions agree with TRBD1. CDR1 is SGHVS, CDR2 FQNEAQ, per germline. The CDR3 has 16 residues. CDR3 protein: CASSSRGTDSNQSQHF. The CDR3 region has the DNA TGTGCCAGCAGCTCGAGGGGGACAGATAGCAATCAGTCCCAGCATTTT.

This clonotype was recorded many times. This sequence joins TRBV5-1 and TRBJ2-5; either TRBD1 or TRBD2 may supply D (5 bases each). V was clipped by 7 bases and J by 4 bases, with 14 bases between them. CDR1 is SGHRS and CDR2 is YFSETQ in the germline V gene. CDR3 length: 13 residues. The CDR3: CASRAVGVETQYF. Written as DNA, the CDR3 is TGCGCCAGCCGTGCAGTGGGGGTAGAGACCCAGTACTTC.

As for this clonotype: At one end, the junction sequence differs from germline, possibly due to a read error. The chain has TRBV7-1 and TRBJ2-5; unclear D gene. TRBV7-1 is placed among ORFs of uncertain function. This CDR3 is 13 amino acids long. The CDR3 DNA sequence: TGTGCCATCAGCTCTCGGCTAGTCTTGACCCAGTACTTC. Amino acids: CAISSRLVLTQYF.

Many counts were recorded for this clonotype. The V gene is TRBV28, the J gene TRBJ2-1; the D is unclear. V was clipped by 7 bases and J by 0 bases, with 16 bases between them. CDR3 length equals 16 residues. CDR1 MDHEN and CDR2 SYDVKM come from the germline V gene. The CDR3 region is CASTSLVSRSYNEQFF. The CDR3 nucleotides are TGTGCCAGCACTAGTCTCGTTTCTCGCTCCTACAATGAGCAGTTCTTC.

This clonotype was picked up many times. V usage is TRBV7-6 and J usage is TRBJ1-4, with 11 bases lining up with TRBD1. This CDR3 has 14 residues. The germline CDR1 and CDR2 sequences are SGHVS and FNYEAQ. V was pared by 1 base and J by 8 bases, with 0 bases of the junction left unmatched. The CDR3 nucleotides read TGTGCCAGCAGCTTAGGGACAGGGGGCGAAAAACTGTTTTTT. It is translated as CASSLGTGGEKLFF.

This clonotype has at least ten counts. The gene calls are TRBV25-1 and TRBJ2-7, with 11 nucleotides matching TRBD2. Looked up from germline, CDR1 is MGHDK and CDR2 is SYGVNS. The junction had 17 bases not matched to a gene; V was cut back by 7 bases and J by 3 bases. The CDR3 runs to 18 residues. The CDR3 region has the DNA TGTGCCAGCACTCAGCCATCCGGGACTAGCGGAGGGGGCTACGAGCAGTACTTC. This gives the protein CASTQPSGTSGGGYEQYF.

This clonotype has a count of ten or more. V usage is TRBV5-1 and J usage is TRBJ1-1; 7 bases agree with TRBD1. The V gene's germline CDR1 is SGHRS and CDR2 YFSETQ. CDR3 length: 14 amino acids. The V gene end was trimmed by 0 bases and the J gene end by 5 bases; junction bases not matched to a gene: 4. CDR3 sequence reads: CASSLASGGTEAFF. The CDR3 DNA sequence: TGCGCCAGCAGCTTGGCTTCAGGGGGGACTGAAGCTTTCTTT.

This clonotype was seen at least ten times. The genes are TRBV20-1 and TRBJ2-7; D is possibly TRBD1 or TRBD2 (5 bases each). The germline V gene has CDR1 DFQATT and CDR2 SNEGSKA (reference sequence). Trimming pared 0 bases from V and 5 bases from J, leaving 20 bases between. This CDR3 is built from 16 residues. The CDR3: CSARDGGSRAFNEQYF. The CDR3 coding sequence is TGCAGTGCTAGAGATGGAGGAAGCAGGGCTTTCAACGAGCAGTACTTC.

This clonotype has at least ten counts. The CDR3 DNA is TGTGCCATCAGTGAGTCGGTGGTAGCGGCCTACAATGAGCAGTTCTTC. This sequence encodes CAISESVVAAYNEQFF. This chain connects TRBV10-3 to TRBJ2-1, with TRBD2 as a possible D gene (6 bases). From germline, CDR1 is ENHRY and CDR2 SYGVKD. The CDR3 is 16 residues long. V shed 0 bases and J shed 2 bases, with 11 bases lying between them.